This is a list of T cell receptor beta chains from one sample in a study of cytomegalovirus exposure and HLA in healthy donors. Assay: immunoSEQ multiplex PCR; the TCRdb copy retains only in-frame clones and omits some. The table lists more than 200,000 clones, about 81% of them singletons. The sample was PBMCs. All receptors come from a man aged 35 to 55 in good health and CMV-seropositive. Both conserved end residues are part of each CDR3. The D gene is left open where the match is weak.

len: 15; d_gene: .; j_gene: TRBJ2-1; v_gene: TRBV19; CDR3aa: CASRDFGQGYNEQFF
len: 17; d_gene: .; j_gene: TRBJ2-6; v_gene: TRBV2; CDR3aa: CASRYGRGALGANVLTF
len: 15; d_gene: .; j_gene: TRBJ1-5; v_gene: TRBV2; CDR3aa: CASSEWQGSNQPQHF
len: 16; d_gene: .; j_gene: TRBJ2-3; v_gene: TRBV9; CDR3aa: CASSVVAGSYTDTQYF
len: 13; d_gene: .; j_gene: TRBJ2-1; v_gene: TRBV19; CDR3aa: CASSRDTYNEQFF
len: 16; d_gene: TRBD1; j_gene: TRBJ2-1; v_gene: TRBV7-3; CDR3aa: CASSSIGQASYNEQFF
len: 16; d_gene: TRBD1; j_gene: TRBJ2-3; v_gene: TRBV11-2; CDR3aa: CASSNRGGSWTDTQYF
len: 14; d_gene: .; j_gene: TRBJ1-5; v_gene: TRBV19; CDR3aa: CASTPWEGNQPQHF
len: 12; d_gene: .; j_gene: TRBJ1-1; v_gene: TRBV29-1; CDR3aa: CSDMTENTEAFF
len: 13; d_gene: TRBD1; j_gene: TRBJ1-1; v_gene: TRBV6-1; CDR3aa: CASSGDRDGEAFF
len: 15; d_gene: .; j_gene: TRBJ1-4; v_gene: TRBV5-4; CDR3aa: CASSSNRAVNEKLFF
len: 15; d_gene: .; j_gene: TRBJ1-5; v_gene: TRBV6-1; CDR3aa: CASSAVGGSNQPQHF
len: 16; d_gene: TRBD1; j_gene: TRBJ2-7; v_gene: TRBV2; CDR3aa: CASRLFTGAASGEQYF
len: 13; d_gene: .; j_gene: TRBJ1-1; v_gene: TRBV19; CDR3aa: CASSIDGGGEAFF
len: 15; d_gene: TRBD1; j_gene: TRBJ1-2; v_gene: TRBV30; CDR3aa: CAWSVGTGGGYGYTF
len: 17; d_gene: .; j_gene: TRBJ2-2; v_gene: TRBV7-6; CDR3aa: CASSLEFPQPLTGELFF
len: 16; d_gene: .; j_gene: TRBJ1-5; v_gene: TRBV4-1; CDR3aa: CASSQDELVQGITQHF
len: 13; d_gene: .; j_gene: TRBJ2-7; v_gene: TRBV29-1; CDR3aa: CSVEDGENYEQYF
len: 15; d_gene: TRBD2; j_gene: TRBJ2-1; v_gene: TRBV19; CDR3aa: CASSKLAASGNEQFF
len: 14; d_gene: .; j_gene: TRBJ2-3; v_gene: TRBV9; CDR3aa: CASSARKPTDTQYF